These 17 T cell receptor beta chains were all obtained from the same sample, sequenced in a study of CD8+ T cells in alopecia areata. RNA was isolated and reverse transcribed to cDNA, the sequencing template. Method: immunoSEQ multiplex PCR; TCRdb's copy keeps in-frame clones and lacks some. The table shows about 120,000 clones, with approximately 52% occurring only once. Treatment meaning: oral pan-JAK inhibitor, 5-10 mg twice daily. The sample consisted of CD8+ T cells sorted from blood, taken at week 4, from a patient treated with tofacitinib. These TCRs come from a human donor with alopecia areata.

The V gene is TRBV15, the J gene TRBJ1-1; possible D gene TRBD1, 6 bases. Trimming took off 8 bases at V and 2 bases at J, with 12 bases between the two ends. The CDR3 is 13 amino acids. From germline, CDR1 is LNHNV and CDR2 YYDKDF (reference sequence). CDR3 nucleotide sequence: TGTGCCACCTCTTTACAGGGAAACACTGAAGCTTTCTTT. It is translated as CATSLQGNTEAFF.

The rearrangement joins TRBV12-5 to TRBJ1-5; no firm D call. Germline V lookup: CDR1 LGHNT, CDR2 FRNRAP. There are 13 residues in the CDR3. V was clipped by 3 bases and J by 4 bases, with 7 bases between them. CDR3 region: CASGFEGNQPQHF. CDR3 nucleotides: TGTGCTAGTGGTTTTGAAGGGAATCAGCCCCAGCATTTT.

The chain is built from TRBV30 and TRBJ2-5; D remains unclear. Trimming took 0 bases from V and 1 from J, leaving 6 bases between them. The germline CDR1 and CDR2 sequences are GTSNPN and SVGIG (reference sequence). The CDR3 loop spans 13 amino acids. CDR3 residues: CAWSVSGQETQYF. As DNA, the CDR3 is TGTGCCTGGAGTGTTTCGGGCCAAGAGACCCAGTACTTC.

This CDR3 is CASGSYTQYF. CDR3 nucleotide sequence: TGTGCCAGCGGATCGTACACCCAGTACTTC. The chain has TRBV6-5 and TRBJ2-5; unclear D gene. From germline, CDR1 is MNHEY and CDR2 SVGAGI. V was trimmed by 8 bases and J by 8 bases, leaving 9 bases between them. The CDR3 totals 10 residues.

The J gene is TRBJ2-3, the V gene TRBV5-1; D gene ambiguous. V dropped 1 base and J dropped 3 bases, with 12 bases sitting between them. The CDR3 has 15 amino acids. Germline V lookup: CDR1 SGHRS, CDR2 YFSETQ. The DNA for the CDR3 is TGCGCCAGCAGCTTGCGACCCTCCGTTACAGATACGCAGTATTTT. Residues: CASSLRPSVTDTQYF.

The rearrangement uses TRBV29-1 and TRBJ2-7; 7 bases are shared with TRBD1. The CDR3 consists of 12 residues. Germline-derived CDR1 and CDR2 are SQVTM and ANQGSEA. The junction had 5 bases not matched to a gene; V was cut back by 4 bases and J by 5 bases. The CDR3 sequence: CSVGDRVDEQYF. CDR3 in DNA: TGCAGCGTTGGAGACAGGGTCGACGAGCAGTACTTC.

This clone was recorded a few times. The V and J genes are TRBV30 and TRBJ2-1, with TRBD1 matching 7 bases. Unmatched junction bases numbered 5, after V lost 0 bases and J lost 9 bases. Germline-derived CDR1 and CDR2 are GTSNPN and SVGIG (reference sequence). The CDR3 consists of 13 residues. CDR3 protein: CAWSVGTVSEQFF. CDR3 DNA sequence: TGTGCCTGGAGTGTAGGGACAGTGAGTGAGCAGTTCTTC.

This clone was picked up a small number of times. The J gene is TRBJ2-7, the V gene TRBV19; D is perhaps TRBD1 (6 bases). The germline V gene has CDR1 LNHDA and CDR2 SQIVND (reference sequence). This CDR3 is 13 amino acids long. The germline V and J ends were trimmed by 5 bases and 0 bases, with 8 bases remaining between them. Written as DNA, the CDR3 is TGTGCCAGTAGTCCGGGACACTCCTACGAGCAGTACTTC. Translated, it gives CASSPGHSYEQYF.

The genes are TRBV7-9 and TRBJ2-5; D might be TRBD1 or TRBD2, each matching 6 bases. Trimming took off 5 bases at V and 5 bases at J, with 12 bases between the two ends. This CDR3 has 13 amino acids. Germline CDR1 reads SEHNR; CDR2 reads FQNEAQ (reference sequence). The CDR3 DNA follows: TGTGCCAGCAGCGTAACAGGGAGGGAGACCCAGTACTTC. This translates into CASSVTGRETQYF.

This chain uses TRBV5-1 with TRBJ2-5, with TRBD1 matching over 7 bases. This CDR3 region has 14 residues. V lost 4 bases, J lost 0 bases, and 3 bases stayed unmatched. Looked up from germline, CDR1 is SGHRS and CDR2 is YFSETQ. In DNA, the CDR3 is TGCGCCAGCAGCGACAGGGCGTACCAAGAGACCCAGTACTTC. The encoded protein is CASSDRAYQETQYF.

The sample holds a few counts of this clone. This chain connects TRBV30 to TRBJ2-7; TRBD2 matches 7 bases. CDR3 size: 12 residues. Germline V CDR1 and CDR2: GTSNPN, SVGIG (reference sequence). Trimming took 1 base from V and 3 from J; bases not matched to a gene: 0. The CDR3 DNA sequence: TGTGCCTGGAGTGCGGGGGGCTACGAGCAGTACTTC. As protein: CAWSAGGYEQYF.

The gene calls are TRBV30 and TRBJ1-1; D remains unclear. With 2 bases removed from V and 8 bases from J, the gap between germline ends came to 15 bases. The CDR3 is 13 amino acids. Per germline, CDR1 GTSNPN and CDR2 SVGIG (reference sequence). This CDR3 is CAWSRSFAEEAFF. The CDR3 DNA reads TGTGCCTGGAGTCGGTCGTTCGCGGAGGAAGCTTTCTTT.

J is TRBJ1-2 and V is TRBV29-1; TRBD1 is a possible D gene (5 bases). CDR3 length: 13 amino acids. Trimming shortened V by 1 base and J by 4 bases, and 10 bases separated the two germline ends. The V gene's germline CDR1 is SQVTM and CDR2 ANQGSEA. This CDR3 reads CSVEVKGLYGYTF. CDR3 nucleotide sequence: TGCAGCGTTGAAGTTAAGGGACTCTATGGCTACACCTTC.

The rearrangement links TRBV19 to TRBJ2-7; D gene unclear. CDR1 LNHDA and CDR2 SQIVND come from the germline V gene (reference sequence). Trimming shortened V by 7 bases and J by 7 bases, and 11 bases separated the two germline ends. CDR3 length: 11 residues. CDR3 amino acids: CASTLGDEQYF. The CDR3 DNA is TGTGCCAGTACCCTGGGTGATGAGCAGTACTTC.

This clone was observed a few times. The chain is built from TRBV27 and TRBJ2-1; TRBD2 aligns across 14 bases. V lost 6 bases to trimming and J lost 7 bases; unmatched junction nucleotides: 8. This CDR3 is built from 16 residues. Germline loops: CDR1 MNHEY, CDR2 SMNVEV (reference sequence). CDR3 region: CASSLTSGGARNEQFF. The CDR3 DNA is TGTGCCAGCAGCCTGACTAGCGGGGGGGCAAGAAATGAGCAGTTCTTC.

This sequence joins TRBV29-1 and TRBJ1-2; 7 nucleotides align to TRBD1. The CDR3 consists of 15 residues. V lost 1 base and J lost 8; bases outside the gene matches: 13. Looked up from germline, CDR1 is SQVTM and CDR2 is ANQGSEA. CDR3 sequence (DNA): TGCAGCGTTGAAGTATGGGATGTGACAGGGCAGGGCTACACCTTC. Residues: CSVEVWDVTGQGYTF.

In its sample, this clone was seen a few times. This chain uses TRBV11-2 with TRBJ2-3; 8 positions match TRBD2. J lost 1 base, V lost 1 base, and 7 bases had no gene match. CDR1 and CDR2 from the germline V gene are SGHAT and FQNNGV. The CDR3 has 17 amino acids. The CDR3 DNA is TGTGCCAGCAGCTTAGGGGCGGGGGGCCATGGCACAGATACGCAGTATTTT. Protein: CASSLGAGGHGTDTQYF. The complete variable domain, with remaining parts taken from reference TRBV11-2 and TRBJ2-3, reads EAGVAQSPRYKIIEKRQSVAFWCNPISGHATLYWYQQILGQGPKLLIQFQNNGVVDDSQLPKDRFSAERLKGVDSTLKIQPAKLEDSAVYLCASSLGAGGHGTDTQYFGPGTRLTVL.